The sequence of this T cell receptor beta chain was determined in a study of T-cell memory formation after mild COVID-19. Overall study findings and caveats: That cross-reactive memory joined was suggested by some responding clones appearing in pre-infection memory. Contracting CD4+ clones were located mainly in CM and EM, and CD8+ clones in EMRA.

In this sample, this clonotype turned up a few times. Its antigen is currently unknown. Trimming took off 7 bases at V and 1 base at J, with 10 bases between the two ends. This CDR3 is 13 amino acids long. CDR1 MNHEY and CDR2 SVGEGT come from the germline V gene. TCRalpha and TCRbeta libraries used 5'RACE with constant-segment primers and UMIs. MiXCR was run by TCRdb on the 5' RACE reads, yielding one entry per CDR3 protein. The sample lists 300,000 or so distinct CDR3 sequences, about 16% seen once, with over 20% in the top ten. Sequenced sample: PBMCs or a T cell subset sorted from them (not recorded which). V and J are TRBV6-2 or TRBV6-3 and TRBJ1-1; D is unresolved. The receptor comes from a young man who had mild COVID-19 (a few samples of this study predate the infection). Cell type and time point are not known. The CDR3: CASNPGWNTEAFF. In nucleotides, the CDR3 is TGTGCCAGCAACCCCGGTTGGAACACTGAAGCTTTCTTT.